A single sample gave rise to the 18 T cell receptor beta chains below, sequenced in a study of blood T cell repertoires in COVID-19. The assay was immunoSEQ multiplex PCR, and TCRdb's table has in-frame clones only and misses some. The sample consists of roughly 150,000 clones, 78% of them appearing once. Sequenced input: peripheral blood. The origin of the receptors is a woman older than 75 with acute or convalescent COVID-19.

The chain uses TRBV30 and TRBJ1-1; D possibly corresponds to TRBD1 (5 bases). The V and J ends lost 1 base and 7 bases respectively, with 7 bases between them. CDR3 length equals 11 residues. In germline, CDR1 is GTSNPN, CDR2 SVGIG (reference sequence). This CDR3 reads CAWSGQIEAFF. The CDR3 nucleotides are TGTGCCTGGAGTGGACAGATTGAAGCTTTCTTT.

This chain joins TRBV5-1 and TRBJ2-2, with 7 positions matching TRBD2. This CDR3 is built from 17 residues. V was clipped by 0 bases and J by 4 bases; unmatched bases: 9. CDR1 is SGHRS and CDR2 is YFSETQ in the germline V gene. Written as DNA, the CDR3 is TGCGCCAGCAGCTTGGATGTGGCGGGGACTACCACCGGGGAGCTGTTTTTT. Amino acids: CASSLDVAGTTTGELFF. The full variable domain, completed using reference TRBV5-1 and TRBJ2-2, is KAGVTQTPRYLIKTRGQQVTLSCSPISGHRSVSWYQQTPGQGLQFLFEYFSETQRNKGNFPGRFSGRQFSNSRSEMNVSTLELGDSALYLCASSLDVAGTTTGELFFGEGSRLTVL.

The chain carries TRBV5-4 and TRBJ1-1; D unclear. The CDR3 runs to 16 residues. V was trimmed by 0 bases and J by 1 base, leaving 13 bases between them. The germline V gene encodes CDR1 SGHNT and CDR2 YYREEE (reference sequence). CDR3 nucleotides: TGTGCCAGCAGCTTGGACCCACAGCTTAGGAACACTGAAGCTTTCTTT. Translation gives CASSLDPQLRNTEAFF.

V gene TRBV7-9 combines with J gene TRBJ2-3, with a tentative D call TRBD2 (5 bases). V was cut by 0 bases and J by 6 bases, with 10 bases left in between. CDR3 length: 14 amino acids. CDR1 and CDR2 (germline): SEHNR, FQNEAQ (reference sequence). CDR3 loop: CASSLAPGGDTQYF. The CDR3, as DNA: TGTGCCAGCAGCTTAGCGCCTGGCGGGGATACGCAGTATTTT.

CDR3 protein: CASRKSGGATRTNEKLFF. The DNA for the CDR3 is TGTGCCAGTAGGAAGTCAGGGGGCGCAACGCGGACTAATGAAAAACTGTTTTTT. The rearrangement joins TRBV19 to TRBJ1-4, with TRBD1 matching over 8 bases. The CDR3 totals 18 residues. The V and J ends lost 6 bases and 2 bases, in that order; junction bases with no gene match: 14. Germline CDR1 and CDR2: LNHDA and SQIVND (reference sequence).

The chain carries TRBV11-2 and TRBJ1-6; no definite D call. There are 12 residues in the CDR3. Germline V gene lookup returns CDR1 SGHAT and CDR2 FQNNGV. The V gene lost 4 bases and the J gene lost 6 bases, with 4 bases spanning the gap. CDR3 coding DNA: TGTGCCAGCAGCTCGAGTAATTCACCCCTCCACTTT. It translates to CASSSSNSPLHF. The variable domain in full, completed from reference TRBV11-2 and TRBJ1-6, reads EAGVAQSPRYKIIEKRQSVAFWCNPISGHATLYWYQQILGQGPKLLIQFQNNGVVDDSQLPKDRFSAERLKGVDSTLKIQPAKLEDSAVYLCASSSSNSPLHFGNGTRLTVT.

This clone was found once. V is TRBV4-2 and J is TRBJ1-2, with D possibly matching TRBD1 (5 bases). Germline assignment: CDR1 LGHNA and CDR2 YNFKEQ. V was trimmed by 2 bases and J by 4 bases, leaving 8 bases between them. This CDR3 has 13 residues. The CDR3 nucleotides are TGTGCCAGCAGCCAAACAGGTCCCTATGGCTACACCTTC. This translates into CASSQTGPYGYTF.

The chain recombines TRBV16 with TRBJ1-1; 7 bases fit TRBD1. V lost 4 bases to trimming and J lost 0 bases; unmatched junction nucleotides: 5. Germline CDR1 is KGHSY and CDR2 is FQNENV. The CDR3 is made up of 15 amino acids. The CDR3 is CASSPSDRVNTEAFF. The CDR3 DNA follows: TGTGCCAGCAGCCCTAGCGACAGGGTGAACACTGAAGCTTTCTTT.

This chain links TRBV10-2 with TRBJ2-3; possible D gene TRBD2, 6 bases. The CDR3 loop spans 11 amino acids. The germline V gene has CDR1 WSHSY and CDR2 SAAADI. V shed 8 bases and J shed 8 bases, with 11 bases lying between them. The CDR3 spells CASGIAVTQYF. The CDR3 DNA sequence: TGCGCCAGCGGGATAGCGGTTACGCAGTATTTT.

This clone appeared many times. This chain connects TRBV11-2 to TRBJ1-1; D gene unclear. The germline V gene encodes CDR1 SGHAT and CDR2 FQNNGV. The CDR3 sequence is 15 residues long. V lost 0 bases and J lost 1, with 9 bases in between. CDR3 nucleotide sequence: TGTGCCAGCAGCTTAGATCCGGCAGGGAACACTGAAGCTTTCTTT. Residues: CASSLDPAGNTEAFF.

This chain joins TRBV27 and TRBJ2-4, with 12 bases fitting TRBD2. The trim removed 5 bases at V and 0 bases at J, leaving 17 bases unmatched. The CDR3 extends over 21 amino acids. From germline, CDR1 is MNHEY and CDR2 SMNVEV (reference sequence). CDR3 loop: CASSESGLAGPTRGAKNIQYF. In DNA, the CDR3 is TGTGCCAGCAGTGAATCGGGACTAGCGGGCCCAACCCGGGGAGCCAAAAACATTCAGTACTTC.

This clone was seen only once. The chain links TRBV5-1 to TRBJ2-2, with a possible D match to TRBD1 (6 bases). V was clipped by 3 bases and J by 6 bases, with 12 bases between them. This CDR3 contains 14 residues. The germline gives CDR1 SGHRS, CDR2 YFSETQ. This CDR3 reads CASSWGLSSGELFF. The CDR3 coding sequence is TGCGCCAGCAGCTGGGGGCTGAGCTCCGGGGAGCTGTTTTTT. Variable domain in full (rest from reference TRBV5-1 and TRBJ2-2): KAGVTQTPRYLIKTRGQQVTLSCSPISGHRSVSWYQQTPGQGLQFLFEYFSETQRNKGNFPGRFSGRQFSNSRSEMNVSTLELGDSALYLCASSWGLSSGELFFGEGSRLTVL.

This chain uses TRBV11-2 with TRBJ2-1, with D possibly matching TRBD1 (5 bases). The ends were cut back, 3 bases at V and 5 bases at J, with 14 bases in the middle. Looked up from germline, CDR1 is SGHAT and CDR2 is FQNNGV. CDR3 length equals 15 residues. CDR3 region: CASSFQAGSHNEQFF. The CDR3 DNA reads TGTGCCAGCAGCTTCCAGGCAGGGTCACACAATGAGCAGTTCTTC.

The chain carries TRBV12-3 or TRBV12-4 and TRBJ2-5; 8 positions match TRBD1. This CDR3 has 13 amino acids. V gave up 6 bases and J gave up 5 bases; unmatched junction bases: 5. CDR3 region: CASSRTGLETQYF. In DNA form, the CDR3 reads TGTGCCAGCAGCAGGACAGGGCTGGAGACCCAGTACTTC.

The V and J genes are TRBV4-1 and TRBJ1-6; D is unclear. This CDR3 is 15 amino acids long. Per germline, CDR1 MGHRA and CDR2 YSYEKL. The V and J ends lost 2 bases and 12 bases respectively, with 17 bases between them. In DNA form, the CDR3 reads TGCGCCAGCAGCCAATCTCGCCGTACGGGTTTACCCCTCCACTTT. Protein sequence: CASSQSRRTGLPLHF.

The V and J genes are TRBV18 and TRBJ2-1; TRBD2 matches 8 bases. Germline loops: CDR1 KGHSH, CDR2 LQKENI. The J segment lost 0 bases and the V segment lost 4 bases, leaving 8 bases of the junction unmatched. The CDR3 loop spans 17 amino acids. Written as DNA, the CDR3 is TGTGCCAGCTCACGATCTTCGGGGGGGGTCTCCTACAATGAGCAGTTCTTC. As protein: CASSRSSGGVSYNEQFF.

The genes are TRBV5-1 and TRBJ1-2, with 9 bases matching TRBD1. This CDR3 region has 16 residues. V trimming: 4 bases; J trimming: 4 bases; junction bases outside the gene matches: 11. The germline V gene has CDR1 SGHRS and CDR2 YFSETQ. DNA of the CDR3: TGCGCCAGCAGCCCCGGACAGGGGACTTTATCCTATGGCTACACCTTC. Translated, it gives CASSPGQGTLSYGYTF.

The V gene is TRBV2, the J gene TRBJ1-5; no firm D call. The germline gives CDR1 SNHLY, CDR2 FYNNEI. The length of the CDR3 is 15 residues. Trimming cost V 4 bases and J 5 bases, with 15 bases left between them. The CDR3 here is CASSVYGVGDQPQHF. The CDR3 DNA reads as TGTGCCAGCAGTGTGTACGGGGTGGGAGATCAGCCCCAGCATTTT.